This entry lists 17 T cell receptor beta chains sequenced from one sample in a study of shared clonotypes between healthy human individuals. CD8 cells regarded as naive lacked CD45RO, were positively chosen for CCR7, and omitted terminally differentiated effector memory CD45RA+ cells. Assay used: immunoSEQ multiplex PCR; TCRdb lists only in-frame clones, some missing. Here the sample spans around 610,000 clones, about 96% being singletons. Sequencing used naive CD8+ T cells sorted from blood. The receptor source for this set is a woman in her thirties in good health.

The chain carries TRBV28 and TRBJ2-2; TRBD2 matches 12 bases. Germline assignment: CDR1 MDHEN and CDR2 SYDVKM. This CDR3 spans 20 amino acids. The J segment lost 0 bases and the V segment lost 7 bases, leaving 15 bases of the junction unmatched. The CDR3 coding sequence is TGTGCCAGCACCTCCTGGACTAGCGGGGAACGCCCCGCGAACACCGGGGAGCTGTTTTTT. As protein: CASTSWTSGERPANTGELFF.

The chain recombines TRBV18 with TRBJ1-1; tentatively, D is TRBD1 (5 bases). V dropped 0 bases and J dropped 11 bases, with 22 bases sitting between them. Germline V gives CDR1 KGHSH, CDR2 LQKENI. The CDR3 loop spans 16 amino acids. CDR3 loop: CASSPPPGSGSPSAFF. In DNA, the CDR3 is TGTGCCAGCTCACCACCGCCAGGGTCCGGTTCTCCCTCGGCTTTCTTT.

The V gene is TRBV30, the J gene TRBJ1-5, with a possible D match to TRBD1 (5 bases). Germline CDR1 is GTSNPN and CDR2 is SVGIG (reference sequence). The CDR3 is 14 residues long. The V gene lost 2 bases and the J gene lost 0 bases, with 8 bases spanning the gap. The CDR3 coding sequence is TGTGCCTGGAGTTCAGGGTATAGCAATCAGCCCCAGCATTTT. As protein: CAWSSGYSNQPQHF.

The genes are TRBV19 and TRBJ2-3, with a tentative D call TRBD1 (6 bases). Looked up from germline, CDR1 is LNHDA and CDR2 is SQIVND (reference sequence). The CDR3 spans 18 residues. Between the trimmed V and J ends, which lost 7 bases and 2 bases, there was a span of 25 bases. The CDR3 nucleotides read TGTGCCAGTACCGGTAGGGCAGGACAGTGGGGATCCACAGATACGCAGTATTTT. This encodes CASTGRAGQWGSTDTQYF.

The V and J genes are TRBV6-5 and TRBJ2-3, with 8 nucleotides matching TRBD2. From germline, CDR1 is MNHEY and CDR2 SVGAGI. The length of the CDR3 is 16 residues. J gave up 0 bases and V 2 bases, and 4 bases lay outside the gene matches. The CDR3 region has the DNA TGTGCCAGCAGTTACACTAGCGGCCCTAGCACAGATACGCAGTATTTT. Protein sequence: CASSYTSGPSTDTQYF.

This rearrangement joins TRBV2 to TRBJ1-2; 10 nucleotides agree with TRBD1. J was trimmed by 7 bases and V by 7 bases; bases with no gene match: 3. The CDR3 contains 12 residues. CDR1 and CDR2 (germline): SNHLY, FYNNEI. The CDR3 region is CASTDRGPGYTF. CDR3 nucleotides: TGTGCCAGCACCGACAGGGGGCCTGGCTACACCTTC.

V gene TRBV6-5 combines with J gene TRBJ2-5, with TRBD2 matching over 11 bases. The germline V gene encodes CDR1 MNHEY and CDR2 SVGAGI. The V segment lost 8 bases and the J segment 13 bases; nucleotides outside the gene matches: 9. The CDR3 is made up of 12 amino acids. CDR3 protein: CASATSGIFPYF. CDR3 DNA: TGTGCCAGCGCGACTAGCGGGATATTTCCGTACTTC.

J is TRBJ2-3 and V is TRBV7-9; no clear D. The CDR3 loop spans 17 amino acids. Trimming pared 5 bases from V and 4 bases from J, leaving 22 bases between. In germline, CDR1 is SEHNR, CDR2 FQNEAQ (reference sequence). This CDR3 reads CASSPEFGRHHADTQYF. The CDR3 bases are TGTGCCAGCAGCCCCGAGTTCGGTAGGCACCACGCAGATACGCAGTATTTT.

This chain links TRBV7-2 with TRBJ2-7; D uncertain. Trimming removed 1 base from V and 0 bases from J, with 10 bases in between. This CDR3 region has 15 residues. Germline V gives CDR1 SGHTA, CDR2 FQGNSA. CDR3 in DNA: TGTGCCAGCAGCTTAGGGGTCCTCAGCTCCTACGAGCAGTACTTC. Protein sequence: CASSLGVLSSYEQYF.

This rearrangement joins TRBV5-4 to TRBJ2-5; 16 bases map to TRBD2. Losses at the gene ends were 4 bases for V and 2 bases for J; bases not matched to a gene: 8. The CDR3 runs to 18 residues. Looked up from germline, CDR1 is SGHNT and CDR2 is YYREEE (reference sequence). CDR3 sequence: CASSPGTSGRAVQETQYF. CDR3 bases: TGTGCCAGCAGCCCGGGGACTAGCGGGAGGGCGGTGCAAGAGACCCAGTACTTC.

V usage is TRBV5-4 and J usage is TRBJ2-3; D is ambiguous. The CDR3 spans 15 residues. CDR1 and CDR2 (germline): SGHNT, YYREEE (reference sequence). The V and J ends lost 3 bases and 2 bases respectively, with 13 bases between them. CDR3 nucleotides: TGTGCCAGCAGCTCCACTCCCCGATTCACAGATACGCAGTATTTT. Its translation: CASSSTPRFTDTQYF.

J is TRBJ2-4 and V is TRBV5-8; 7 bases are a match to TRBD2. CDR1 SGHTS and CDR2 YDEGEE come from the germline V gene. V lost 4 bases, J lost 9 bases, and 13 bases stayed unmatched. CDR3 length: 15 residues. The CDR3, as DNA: TGTGCCAGCAGCCCATCCTGGGAGGGAAGAGGCATTCAGTACTTC. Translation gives CASSPSWEGRGIQYF.

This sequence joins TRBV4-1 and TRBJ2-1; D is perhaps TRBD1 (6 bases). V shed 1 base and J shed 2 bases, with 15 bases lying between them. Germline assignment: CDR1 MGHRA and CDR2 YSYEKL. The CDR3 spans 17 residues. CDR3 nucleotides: TGCGCCAGCAGCCAAGGACCAGGGGTGGGGGCCTACAATGAGCAGTTCTTC. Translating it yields CASSQGPGVGAYNEQFF.

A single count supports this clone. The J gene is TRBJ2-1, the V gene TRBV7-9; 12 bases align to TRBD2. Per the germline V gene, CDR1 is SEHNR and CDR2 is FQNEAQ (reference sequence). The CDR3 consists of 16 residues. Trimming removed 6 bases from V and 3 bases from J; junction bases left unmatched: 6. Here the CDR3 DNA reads TGTGCCAGCAGTTTGACTAGCGGGAGATTCTACAATGAGCAGTTCTTC. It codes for CASSLTSGRFYNEQFF.

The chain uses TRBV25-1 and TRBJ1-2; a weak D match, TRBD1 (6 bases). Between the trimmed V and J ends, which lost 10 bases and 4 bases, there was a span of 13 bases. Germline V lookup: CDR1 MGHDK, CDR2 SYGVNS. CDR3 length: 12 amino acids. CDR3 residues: CAIGTGLYGYTF. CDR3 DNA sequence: TGTGCCATAGGAACAGGGCTCTATGGCTACACCTTC.

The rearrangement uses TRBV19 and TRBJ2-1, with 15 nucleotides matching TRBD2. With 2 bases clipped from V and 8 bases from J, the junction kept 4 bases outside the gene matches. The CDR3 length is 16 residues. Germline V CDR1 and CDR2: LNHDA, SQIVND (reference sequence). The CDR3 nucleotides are TGTGCCAGTAGTATATCCGGACTAGCGGGAGGGGATGAGCAGTTCTTC. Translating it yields CASSISGLAGGDEQFF.

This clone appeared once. CDR3 in amino acids: CASSTSGRNNEQFF. Written as DNA, the CDR3 is TGCGCCAGCAGTACCAGCGGGAGAAACAATGAGCAGTTCTTC. V and J are TRBV5-1 and TRBJ2-1; 8 bases map to TRBD2. CDR1 SGHRS and CDR2 YFSETQ come from the germline V gene. The CDR3 sequence is 14 residues long. The trim removed 5 bases at V and 5 bases at J, leaving 6 bases unmatched.